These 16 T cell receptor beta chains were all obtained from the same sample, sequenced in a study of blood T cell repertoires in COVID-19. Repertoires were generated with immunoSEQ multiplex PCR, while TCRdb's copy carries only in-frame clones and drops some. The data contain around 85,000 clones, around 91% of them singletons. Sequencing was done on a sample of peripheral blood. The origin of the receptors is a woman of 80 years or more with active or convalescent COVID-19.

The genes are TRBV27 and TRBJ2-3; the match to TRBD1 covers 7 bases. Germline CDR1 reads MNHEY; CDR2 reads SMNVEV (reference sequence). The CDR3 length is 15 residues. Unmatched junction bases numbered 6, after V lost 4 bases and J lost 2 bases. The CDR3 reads CASSSRDSFTDTQYF. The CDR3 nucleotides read TGTGCCAGCAGTTCCCGGGACAGTTTCACAGATACGCAGTATTTT.

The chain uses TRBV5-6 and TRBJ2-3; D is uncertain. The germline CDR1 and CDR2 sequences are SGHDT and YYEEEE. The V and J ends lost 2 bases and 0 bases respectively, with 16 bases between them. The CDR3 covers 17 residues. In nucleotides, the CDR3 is TGTGCCAGCAGCTTCTTGATGCTGGGCACTAGCACAGATACGCAGTATTTT. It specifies CASSFLMLGTSTDTQYF. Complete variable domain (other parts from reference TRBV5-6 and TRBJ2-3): DAGVTQSPTHLIKTRGQQVTLRCSPKSGHDTVSWYQQALGQGPQFIFQYYEEEERQRGNFPDRFSGHQFPNYSSELNVNALLLGDSALYLCASSFLMLGTSTDTQYFGPGTRLTVL.

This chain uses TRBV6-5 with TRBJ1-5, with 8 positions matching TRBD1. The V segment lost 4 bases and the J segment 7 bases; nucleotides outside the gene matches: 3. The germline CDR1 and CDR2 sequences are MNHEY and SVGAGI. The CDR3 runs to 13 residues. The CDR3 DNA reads TGTGCCAGCAGTTCAGGGGGCGGCCAGCCCCAGCATTTT. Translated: CASSSGGGQPQHF.

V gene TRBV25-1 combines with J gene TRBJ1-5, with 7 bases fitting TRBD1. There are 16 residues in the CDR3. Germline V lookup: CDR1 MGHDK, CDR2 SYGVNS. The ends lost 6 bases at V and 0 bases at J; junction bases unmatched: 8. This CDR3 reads CASRPRTGNSNQPQHF. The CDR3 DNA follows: TGTGCCAGCAGGCCCAGGACAGGCAATAGCAATCAGCCCCAGCATTTT.

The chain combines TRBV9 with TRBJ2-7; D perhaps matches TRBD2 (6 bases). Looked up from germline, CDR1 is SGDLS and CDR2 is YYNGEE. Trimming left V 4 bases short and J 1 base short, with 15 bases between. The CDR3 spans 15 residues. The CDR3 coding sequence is TGTGCCAGCAGCCCCTCGGGAGTGAGTTCCTACGAGCAGTACTTC. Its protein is CASSPSGVSSYEQYF.

The CDR3 spells CASSPKGQPNTGELFF. CDR3 in DNA: TGTGCCAGCTCACCAAAGGGACAGCCGAACACCGGGGAGCTGTTTTTT. This chain links TRBV18 with TRBJ2-2, with TRBD1 matching 7 bases. CDR1 and CDR2 (germline): KGHSH, LQKENI. The CDR3 runs 16 residues. The ends lost 2 bases at V and 0 bases at J; junction bases unmatched: 3. Together with reference TRBV18 and TRBJ2-2, the CDR3 gives the full variable domain: NAGVMQNPRHLVRRRGQEARLRCSPMKGHSHVYWYRQLPEEGLKFMVYLQKENIIDESGMPKERFSAEFPKEGPSILRIQQVVRGDSAAYFCASSPKGQPNTGELFFGEGSRLTVL.

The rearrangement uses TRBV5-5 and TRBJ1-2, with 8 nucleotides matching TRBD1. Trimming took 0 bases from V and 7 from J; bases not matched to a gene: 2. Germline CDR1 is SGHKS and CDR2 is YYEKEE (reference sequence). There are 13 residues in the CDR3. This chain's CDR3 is CASSLGQGFGYTF. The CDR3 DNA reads TGTGCCAGCAGCTTGGGACAGGGGTTTGGCTACACCTTC.

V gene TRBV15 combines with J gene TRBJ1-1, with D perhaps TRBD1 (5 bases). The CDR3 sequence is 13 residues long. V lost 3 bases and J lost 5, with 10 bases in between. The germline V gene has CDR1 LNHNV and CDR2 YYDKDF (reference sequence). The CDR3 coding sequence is TGTGCCACCAGCAGTGATCGGGGGACTGAAGCTTTCTTT. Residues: CATSSDRGTEAFF.

Here the CDR3 DNA reads TGTGCCAGCAGCCGCCGGGGTCTAGCGGGGTTGCAGTTCTTC. Translated: CASSRRGLAGLQFF. The genes are TRBV7-2 and TRBJ2-1; 9 positions agree with TRBD2. The CDR3 is 14 residues long. The germline CDR1 and CDR2 sequences are SGHTA and FQGNSA. The trim removed 5 bases at V and 12 bases at J, leaving 11 bases unmatched.

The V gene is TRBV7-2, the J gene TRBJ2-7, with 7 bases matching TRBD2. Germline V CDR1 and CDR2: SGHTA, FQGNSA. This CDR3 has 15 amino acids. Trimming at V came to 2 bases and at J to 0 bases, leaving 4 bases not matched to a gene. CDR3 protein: CASSLTSVSSYEQYF. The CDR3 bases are TGTGCCAGCAGCTTAACTAGCGTCAGCTCCTACGAGCAGTACTTC.

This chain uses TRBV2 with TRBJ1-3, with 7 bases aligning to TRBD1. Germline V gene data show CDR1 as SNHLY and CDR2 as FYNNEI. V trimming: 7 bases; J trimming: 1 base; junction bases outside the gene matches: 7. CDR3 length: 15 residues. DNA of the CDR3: TGTGCCAGCAACCCAGGGGGACGGTCTGGAAACACCATATATTTT. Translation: CASNPGGRSGNTIYF.

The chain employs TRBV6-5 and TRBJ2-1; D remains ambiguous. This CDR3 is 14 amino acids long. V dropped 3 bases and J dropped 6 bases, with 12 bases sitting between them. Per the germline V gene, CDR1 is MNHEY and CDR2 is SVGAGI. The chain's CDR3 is CASSYSIAANEQFF. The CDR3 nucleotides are TGTGCCAGCAGTTATTCGATAGCAGCCAATGAGCAGTTCTTC.

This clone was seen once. The CDR3 is CASSLGGTLYNEQFF. Here the CDR3 DNA reads TGTGCCAGCAGCTTGGGGGGGACTCTTTACAATGAGCAGTTCTTC. The chain joins TRBV5-4 to TRBJ2-1; a possible D gene is TRBD2 (6 bases). The CDR3 totals 15 residues. Germline lookup yields CDR1 SGHNT and CDR2 YYREEE (reference sequence). V dropped 0 bases and J dropped 4 bases, with 11 bases sitting between them.

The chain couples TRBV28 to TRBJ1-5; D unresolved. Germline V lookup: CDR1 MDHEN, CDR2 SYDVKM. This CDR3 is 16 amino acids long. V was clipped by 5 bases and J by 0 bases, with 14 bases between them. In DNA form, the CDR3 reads TGTGCCAGCAGTCCAGCCGGGAGGGATAGCAATCAGCCCCAGCATTTT. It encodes CASSPAGRDSNQPQHF.

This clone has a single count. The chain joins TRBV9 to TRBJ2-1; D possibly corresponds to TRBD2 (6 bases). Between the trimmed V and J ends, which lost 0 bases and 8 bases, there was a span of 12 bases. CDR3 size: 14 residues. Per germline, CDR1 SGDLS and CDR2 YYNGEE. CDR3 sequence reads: CASSVEGAGDEQFF. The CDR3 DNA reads TGTGCCAGCAGCGTAGAAGGAGCGGGCGATGAGCAGTTCTTC.

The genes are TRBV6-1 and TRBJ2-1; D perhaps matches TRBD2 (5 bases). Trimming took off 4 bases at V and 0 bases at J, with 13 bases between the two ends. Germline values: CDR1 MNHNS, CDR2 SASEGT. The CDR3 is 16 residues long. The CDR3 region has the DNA TGTGCCAGCAGTGGGGCCCAGGCGGGCTCCTACAATGAGCAGTTCTTC. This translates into CASSGAQAGSYNEQFF.